Each of the 10 T cell receptor beta chains below was sequenced from the same sample in a study of vaccination and CD4 T cells after COVID-19. Which antigens these TCRs recognize remains unknown. Sequenced with the Oncomine TCR Beta short-read assay was DNA taken from cultured CD4+ T cells. TCRdb ran MiXCR on the PCR reads and lists one entry per CDR3 protein. Here the sample spans fewer than 15,000 distinct CDR3 sequences, more than 50% being singletons. Treatment: approximately 11-day PBMC culture with coronavirus spike peptide pools or control peptides (ViraFEST assay). The sequenced sample was cultured CD4+ T cells from blood, obtained after SARS-CoV-2 vaccination. The source of these receptors is a human donor with COVID-19.

This clonotype has a single count. This chain uses TRBV7-9 with TRBJ1-1, with 7 bases identical to TRBD1. This CDR3 has 14 residues. CDR1 is SEHNR and CDR2 is FQNEAQ in the germline V gene (reference sequence). J lost 5 bases, V lost 0 bases, and 3 bases had no gene match. CDR3 sequence reads: CASSLAPGGTEAFF. The CDR3 DNA is TGTGCCAGCAGCTTAGCTCCAGGGGGGACTGAAGCTTTCTTT.

This clonotype was seen only a few times. The rearrangement uses TRBV20-1 and TRBJ2-2; D remains ambiguous. The length of the CDR3 is 15 residues. V lost 5 bases, J lost 5 bases, and 18 bases lay in between. CDR1 and CDR2 (germline): DFQATT, SNEGSKA (reference sequence). The CDR3 DNA is TGCAGTGCTCCCTGGATGGCCGGTCGGACCGGGGAGCTGTTTTTT. It translates to CSAPWMAGRTGELFF.

In this sample, this clonotype turned up a few times. The rearrangement joins TRBV19 to TRBJ2-6; the D gene could be TRBD1 or TRBD2 (5 bases each). The CDR3 consists of 15 residues. Trimming took off 6 bases at V and 0 bases at J, with 9 bases between the two ends. CDR1 is LNHDA, CDR2 SQIVND, per germline (reference sequence). The CDR3 DNA is TGTGCCAGTAGGGGACGTGCCTCTGGGGCCAACGTCCTGACTTTC. Protein: CASRGRASGANVLTF.

This chain joins TRBV6-1 and TRBJ1-2; unclear D gene. Germline V CDR1 and CDR2: MNHNS, SASEGT. CDR3 length equals 11 residues. Deletions cut 6 bases from V and 8 bases from J, with 10 bases between. The CDR3 DNA reads TGTGCCAGCAGAATTGGTGTCGGCTACACCTTC. This gives the protein CASRIGVGYTF.

V usage is TRBV7-9 and J usage is TRBJ1-5; TRBD1 agrees at 7 bases. Trimming at V came to 5 bases and at J to 4 bases, leaving 5 bases not matched to a gene. The CDR3 extends over 14 amino acids. The V gene's germline CDR1 is SEHNR and CDR2 FQNEAQ (reference sequence). The CDR3 is CASSPGQPNQPQHF. DNA of the CDR3: TGTGCCAGCAGCCCGGGACAGCCAAATCAGCCCCAGCATTTT.

V gene TRBV7-2 combines with J gene TRBJ2-1, with D possibly matching TRBD2 (7 bases). V dropped 3 bases and J dropped 6 bases, with 12 bases sitting between them. The CDR3 has 14 amino acids. Germline CDR1 reads SGHTA; CDR2 reads FQGNSA. The CDR3 is CASSFLGGGNEQFF. The CDR3 DNA reads TGTGCCAGCAGCTTCCTGGGAGGGGGCAATGAGCAGTTCTTC.

This clonotype was picked up one time. The rearrangement links TRBV19 to TRBJ2-7; 9 nucleotides line up with TRBD2. The length of the CDR3 is 15 residues. V shed 3 bases, J shed 4 bases, and the junction held 7 bases outside the gene matches. Germline lookup yields CDR1 LNHDA and CDR2 SQIVND (reference sequence). CDR3 nucleotides: TGTGCCAGTAGTATGGCTAGCGGGACCTGGTACGAGCAGTACTTC. It encodes CASSMASGTWYEQYF.

This chain connects TRBV2 to TRBJ1-2; 8 bases fit TRBD1. Germline assignment: CDR1 SNHLY and CDR2 FYNNEI. The junction had 11 bases not matched to a gene; V was cut back by 6 bases and J by 2 bases. The CDR3 extends over 16 amino acids. DNA for the CDR3: TGTGCCAGCAGCGCCGGACAGGGAACATCGAACTATGGCTACACCTTC. Protein: CASSAGQGTSNYGYTF.

This clonotype appeared a few times. This chain connects TRBV12-3 or TRBV12-4 to TRBJ1-2; no clear D. Trimming stripped 1 base from V and 8 bases from J, with 11 bases between. The CDR3 consists of 13 residues. The CDR3 sequence: CASSLERVDGYTF. The CDR3 DNA follows: TGTGCCAGCAGTTTAGAGAGGGTCGACGGCTACACCTTC.

J is TRBJ1-5 and V is TRBV6-1; unclear D gene. CDR1 and CDR2 from the germline V gene are MNHNS and SASEGT. V was shortened by 7 bases and J by 4 bases, with 14 bases between the two germline ends. This CDR3 region has 14 residues. The CDR3 loop reads CASTDKNPNQPQHF. Here the CDR3 DNA reads TGTGCCAGCACCGACAAGAATCCAAATCAGCCCCAGCATTTT.